The present T cell receptor beta chain was sequenced within a study of T-cell memory formation after mild COVID-19. Germline V gene lookup returns CDR1 SGHTA and CDR2 FQGNSA. The CDR3 totals 16 residues. V was pared by 3 bases and J by 1 base, with 8 bases of the junction left unmatched. From 5'RACE with constant-segment primers came TCR alpha and TCR beta cDNA libraries that carried sample barcodes and UMIs. MiXCR, applied by TCRdb to the 5' RACE reads, yields one record per CDR3 protein. The sample lists 110,000 or so distinct CDR3 sequences, about a fifth occurring once. The receptor was derived from a man aged 18 to 30 who had mild COVID-19 (a few samples of this study predate the infection). Cell type and time point are not known. What was sequenced was PBMCs or a T cell subset sorted from them (not recorded which). The chain couples TRBV7-2 to TRBJ1-2; 7 nucleotides agree with TRBD1. The CDR3 nucleotides read TGTGCCAGCAGCTTCAAGACAGGGACTATTAACTATGGCTACACCTTC. It encodes CASSFKTGTINYGYTF.